A single T cell receptor beta chain is shown here with its context. This sample was taken from a study of blood T cell repertoires in COVID-19. In the study overall: Acute and convalescent COVID-19 specimens originated in the United States, Italy and Spain. PBMCs, B-cell-depleted T cells, or T cells were the source of the cDNA or gDNA that made up the material.

Unmatched junction bases numbered 5, after V lost 1 base and J lost 6 bases. CDR1 is KGHSH, CDR2 LQKENI, per germline. There are 15 residues in the CDR3. Authors' methods: How many nucleated cells were present was estimated from reference gene primer amplification. Some clones are missing from TCRdb's copy, which holds only in-frame ones; the method was immunoSEQ multiplex PCR. The D gene and trimming were derived from the DNA, and the V and J assignments and clone size from that table. This sample has about 160,000 clones, with approximately 82% found just once. The source is a woman of 80 years or more with acute or convalescent COVID-19. The specimen was peripheral blood. The rearrangement joins TRBV18 to TRBJ2-1; 8 bases map to TRBD2. CDR3 bases: TGTGCCAGCTCACCACGGAGCGGGAGTGGCAATGAGCAGTTCTTC. Its translation: CASSPRSGSGNEQFF.